A single sample gave rise to the 15 T cell receptor beta chains below, sequenced in a study of T cells in Graves' hyperthyroidism and ophthalmopathy. RNA transcripts yielded amplified TCR beta CDR3 regions. First-round RT-PCR of the TCR CDR3 relied on the HTBI primer set. TCRdb used MiXCR to reprocess the multiplex PCR reads, holding one entry per CDR3 protein. Among approximately 870,000 distinct CDR3 sequences listed, more than 30% were seen once. Sequencing input: blood. The receptor source for this set is a young man with Graves' hyperthyroidism.

This sequence joins TRBV11-2 and TRBJ2-2; TRBD1 matches 9 bases. CDR1 SGHAT and CDR2 FQNNGV come from the germline V gene. The CDR3 totals 16 residues. The trim removed 6 bases at V and 6 bases at J, leaving 11 bases unmatched. CDR3 nucleotide sequence: TGTGCCAGCAGGTCTACCGGGACAGGGATCTCCGGGGAGCTGTTTTTT. Amino acid sequence: CASRSTGTGISGELFF.

This clonotype showed up just a few times. This chain uses TRBV5-1 with TRBJ2-7, with D perhaps matching TRBD1 or TRBD2 (5 bases each). This CDR3 is built from 15 residues. Deletions cut 4 bases from V and 3 bases from J, with 17 bases between. Germline values: CDR1 SGHRS, CDR2 YFSETQ. The CDR3 is CASSPGSTEDYEQYF. The CDR3 bases are TGCGCCAGCAGCCCGGGATCGACAGAAGACTACGAGCAGTACTTC.

The chain is built from TRBV9 and TRBJ2-2; weak D call: TRBD1 (6 bases). Looked up from germline, CDR1 is SGDLS and CDR2 is YYNGEE. V was shortened by 4 bases and J by 7 bases, with 11 bases between the two germline ends. The CDR3 sequence is 13 residues long. Here the CDR3 reads CASSTQGNGELFF. The CDR3 nucleotides are TGTGCCAGCAGCACACAGGGTAACGGGGAGCTGTTTTTT.

This clonotype occurred many times. The chain joins TRBV5-1 to TRBJ2-7; no clear D. In germline, CDR1 is SGHRS, CDR2 YFSETQ. Trimming stripped 0 bases from V and 3 bases from J, with 10 bases between. The CDR3 totals 14 residues. This CDR3 reads CASSLEWSDYEQYF. The CDR3 DNA is TGCGCCAGCAGCTTGGAATGGTCGGACTACGAGCAGTACTTC.

This clonotype was recorded many times. The chain recombines TRBV7-6 with TRBJ1-2; maybe TRBD1 (5 bases). Germline values: CDR1 SGHVS, CDR2 FNYEAQ. The CDR3 is 13 amino acids. Trimming took 5 bases from V and 8 from J, leaving 15 bases between them. The CDR3 DNA is TGTGCCAGCAGCCTAGGGACGGGGCGAGGCTACACCTTC. Translation gives CASSLGTGRGYTF.

This clonotype was seen ten or more times. The chain links TRBV2 to TRBJ1-4, with D unresolved. Trimming pared 8 bases from V and 8 bases from J, leaving 9 bases between. CDR1 and CDR2 from the germline V gene are SNHLY and FYNNEI. The CDR3 spans 11 residues. The CDR3 nucleotides are TGTGCCAGCTTTCGGATCGAAAAACTGTTTTTT. Its protein is CASFRIEKLFF.

The chain is built from TRBV11-2 and TRBJ1-4, with D maybe TRBD1 (5 bases). The CDR3 extends over 14 amino acids. CDR1 and CDR2 (germline): SGHAT, FQNNGV. V shed 0 bases and J shed 6 bases, with 8 bases lying between them. As DNA, the CDR3 is TGTGCCAGCAGCTTAGAAGGGGTCGATGAAAAACTGTTTTTT. This encodes CASSLEGVDEKLFF.

The rearrangement uses TRBV7-2 and TRBJ1-5, with TRBD1 identical over 7 bases. This CDR3 region has 14 residues. J was trimmed by 8 bases and V by 5 bases; bases with no gene match: 9. Germline-derived CDR1 and CDR2 are SGHTA and FQGNSA. Written as DNA, the CDR3 is TGTGCCAGCAGCCGGGACAGCCCTAATAAGCCCCAGCATTTT. Amino acids: CASSRDSPNKPQHF.

This clonotype was detected many times. This chain uses TRBV19 with TRBJ1-2; TRBD1 is a possible D gene (6 bases). CDR1 is LNHDA and CDR2 is SQIVND in the germline V gene (reference sequence). The CDR3 is 11 amino acids. Trimming shortened V by 10 bases and J by 8 bases, and 14 bases separated the two germline ends. The CDR3 DNA sequence: TGTGCCATCTCAGGGGCAGGAGGCTACACCTTC. This gives the protein CAISGAGGYTF.

Turning to this clonotype: A much more abundant neighbour one base away suggests this may be a read error. This rearrangement joins TRBV29-1 to TRBJ2-7; perhaps TRBD1 as D (6 bases). The CDR3 extends over 14 amino acids. The germline V gene has CDR1 SQVTM and CDR2 ANQGSEA. V was clipped by 1 base and J by 4 bases, with 14 bases between them. The CDR3 region is CSVEVGTGFYEQYF. CDR3 bases: TGCAGCGTTGAAGTGGGAACAGGGTTTTACGAGCAGTACTTC.

This clonotype was seen only a few times. V usage is TRBV7-2 and J usage is TRBJ2-2, with D possibly matching TRBD2 (5 bases). This CDR3 is 14 amino acids long. CDR1 and CDR2 (germline): SGHTA, FQGNSA. V lost 5 bases, J lost 1 base, and 8 bases lay in between. CDR3 sequence (DNA): TGTGCCAGCAGCGTTACTAGGAACACCGGGGAGCTGTTTTTT. Translated: CASSVTRNTGELFF.

CDR3 residues: CASGRKGYEQYF. The CDR3 region has the DNA TGTGCCAGCGGGCGGAAGGGTTACGAGCAGTACTTC. The chain combines TRBV2 with TRBJ2-7; D not certain. Per the germline V gene, CDR1 is SNHLY and CDR2 is FYNNEI. V lost 8 bases and J lost 4, with 12 bases in between. The CDR3 totals 12 residues.

This clonotype turned up a few times. The chain links TRBV4-1 to TRBJ1-2; no reliable D call. Between the trimmed V and J ends, which lost 2 bases and 4 bases, there was a span of 17 bases. The CDR3 runs to 16 residues. Germline lookup yields CDR1 MGHRA and CDR2 YSYEKL. Written as DNA, the CDR3 is TGCGCCAGCAGCCAATCTCTCGCGACGGCCCTCTATGGCTACACCTTC. Translated, it gives CASSQSLATALYGYTF.

The chain uses TRBV15 and TRBJ1-2, with no clear D. The CDR3 sequence is 14 residues long. Germline CDR1 reads LNHNV; CDR2 reads YYDKDF (reference sequence). V dropped 1 base and J dropped 8 bases, with 14 bases sitting between them. The CDR3 bases are TGTGCCACCAGCAGAGGAGAGGAATCGGACGGCTACACCTTC. This translates into CATSRGEESDGYTF.

Concerning this clonotype: The junction shows a germline mismatch at one end, possibly a read error. V is TRBV10-3 and J is TRBJ1-5; D uncertain. The germline CDR1 and CDR2 sequences are ENHRY and SYGVKD. The CDR3 consists of 13 residues. Here the CDR3 DNA reads TGTGCCACCAGTTTAGCGGCAAATCAGCCCCAGCATTTT. Protein sequence: CATSLAANQPQHF.